This TCR beta chain stems from a study of spatial heterogeneity in lung cancer. Study-wide points: Relative to follow-up, resection was when ubiquitous expanded tumor TCRs appeared more in blood.

This clonotype was recorded many times. Its antigen is not known. Time point in this sample: blood at routine non-recurrence follow-up after resection. Whole RNA, which was extracted from tumor, nontumor lung tissue or frozen PBMC, was sequenced without any cell sorting. TCRdb called the 5' RACE reads again in MiXCR, with one record for every CDR3 protein. The sample has about 110,000 distinct CDR3 sequences; 11% are singletons. Material: PBMCs, obtained at follow-up. This TCR was recovered from a female donor with early-stage non-small cell lung cancer.

The CDR3 protein is CSVSPTELQFF. The CDR3 region has the DNA TGCAGCGTTTCTCCGACAGAGCTTCAGTTCTTC. The chain uses TRBV29-1 and TRBJ2-1; perhaps TRBD1 as D (5 bases). V lost 5 bases and J 13 bases, leaving 15 bases between the germline ends. CDR3 size: 11 residues. Germline-derived CDR1 and CDR2 are SQVTM and ANQGSEA.